What follows are 30 T cell receptor beta chains derived from one specimen sequenced in a study of blood T cell repertoires in COVID-19. TCRdb's copy holds only in-frame clones and misses some; the assay was immunoSEQ multiplex PCR. Of 150,000 to 180,000 clones listed, roughly 83% are singletons. Input material: peripheral blood. The source of these receptors is an older woman with COVID-19, enrolled during active disease.

This sequence joins TRBV5-6 and TRBJ1-3; D ambiguous. CDR3 length: 12 residues. The germline CDR1 and CDR2 sequences are SGHDT and YYEEEE. V gave up 4 bases and J gave up 3 bases, with 5 bases separating them. This CDR3 reads CASSPGGNTIYF. The CDR3 nucleotides read TGTGCCAGCAGCCCCGGTGGAAACACCATATATTTT.

This clone was detected only a few times. The chain carries TRBV19 and TRBJ2-1; possibly TRBD2 for D (6 bases). The CDR3 runs to 16 residues. V was pared by 0 bases and J by 7 bases, with 16 bases between. The germline gives CDR1 LNHDA, CDR2 SQIVND (reference sequence). The DNA of the CDR3 is TGTGCCAGTAGTATAGATGGGGGGAGCGTCGGGAATGAGCAGTTCTTC. This gives the protein CASSIDGGSVGNEQFF. The variable domain in full, completed from reference TRBV19 and TRBJ2-1, reads DGGITQSPKYLFRKEGQNVTLSCEQNLNHDAMYWYRQDPGQGLRLIYYSQIVNDFQKGDIAEGYSVSREKKESFPLTVTSAQKNPTAFYLCASSIDGGSVGNEQFFGPGTRLTVL.

The chain employs TRBV19 and TRBJ1-2; 8 bases are a match to TRBD1. Germline V gene data show CDR1 as LNHDA and CDR2 as SQIVND (reference sequence). J lost 5 bases, V lost 5 bases, and 10 bases had no gene match. CDR3 length: 15 residues. DNA of the CDR3: TGTGCCAGTAGTTCAACTGGGACAGGCGGGTATGGCTACACCTTC. This sequence encodes CASSSTGTGGYGYTF.

The CDR3 reads CASNPRGQGGYGYTF. The CDR3 bases are TGTGCCAGCAATCCCAGGGGGCAAGGGGGCTATGGCTACACCTTC. V gene TRBV27 combines with J gene TRBJ1-2; 8 bases line up with TRBD1. With 7 bases clipped from V and 4 bases from J, the junction kept 11 bases outside the gene matches. CDR3 length: 15 amino acids. CDR1 is MNHEY, CDR2 SMNVEV, per germline (reference sequence).

The chain employs TRBV27 and TRBJ2-7; perhaps TRBD2 as D (7 bases). The germline gives CDR1 MNHEY, CDR2 SMNVEV (reference sequence). Deletions cut 5 bases from V and 7 bases from J, with 24 bases between. The CDR3 runs 16 residues. This chain's CDR3 is CASSLRVGGGFGEQYF. Here the CDR3 DNA reads TGTGCCAGCAGTCTAAGGGTGGGAGGGGGATTCGGGGAGCAGTACTTC.

V and J are TRBV19 and TRBJ2-6; maybe TRBD1 (6 bases). The CDR3 extends over 16 amino acids. V was shortened by 4 bases and J by 0 bases, with 10 bases between the two germline ends. Germline loops: CDR1 LNHDA, CDR2 SQIVND (reference sequence). The CDR3 sequence is CASSTGQTSGANVLTF. For the CDR3, the DNA is TGTGCCAGTAGTACCGGACAGACCTCTGGGGCCAACGTCCTGACTTTC.

The chain links TRBV6-5 to TRBJ1-2, with TRBD1 identical over 9 bases. CDR3 size: 15 residues. J lost 6 bases, V lost 4 bases, and 9 bases had no gene match. From germline, CDR1 is MNHEY and CDR2 SVGAGI. The CDR3 bases are TGTGCCAGCAGTTGGACAGGGGACGATAGAGATGGCTACACCTTC. It translates to CASSWTGDDRDGYTF.

The rearrangement links TRBV7-8 to TRBJ2-7, with D possibly matching TRBD1 (6 bases). Trimming took off 1 base at V and 3 bases at J, with 10 bases between the two ends. Per the germline V gene, CDR1 is SGHVS and CDR2 is FQNEAQ. The CDR3 spans 14 residues. This chain's CDR3 is CASSLGLQGYEQYF. The DNA of the CDR3 is TGTGCCAGCAGCTTAGGTCTACAGGGCTACGAGCAGTACTTC.

This clone was counted between two and nine times. One junction end disagrees with the germline gene, perhaps due to a read error. V is TRBV29-1 and J is TRBJ2-7; a possible D gene is TRBD2 (6 bases). The CDR3 totals 11 residues. Germline V CDR1 and CDR2: SQVTM, ANQGSEA. The CDR3 protein is CSVPAFGTLIF. The CDR3 DNA is TGCAGCGTCCCCGCCTTCGGGACTCTGATATTC.

This sequence joins TRBV2 and TRBJ1-2; the match to TRBD1 covers 10 bases. The germline gives CDR1 SNHLY, CDR2 FYNNEI. Germline trimming cut 7 bases from V and 1 base from J; bases unmatched to any gene: 3. This CDR3 is built from 14 residues. CDR3 amino acids: CASTGTGVNYGYTF. The CDR3 bases are TGTGCCAGCACCGGGACAGGGGTTAACTATGGCTACACCTTC.

This clone was seen repeatedly, ten times or more. This CDR3 reads CASSVDRGRKETQYF. Here the CDR3 DNA reads TGTGCCAGCAGCGTAGACAGGGGGCGCAAAGAGACCCAGTACTTC. This sequence joins TRBV6-5 and TRBJ2-5, with 10 bases identical to TRBD1. The CDR3 length is 15 residues. The V gene end was trimmed by 6 bases and the J gene end by 3 bases; junction bases not matched to a gene: 7. Germline V gene lookup returns CDR1 MNHEY and CDR2 SVGAGI.

The rearrangement joins TRBV5-1 to TRBJ1-6; TRBD1 agrees at 8 bases. CDR3 length equals 16 residues. The germline gives CDR1 SGHRS, CDR2 YFSETQ. Losses at the gene ends were 0 bases for V and 6 bases for J; bases not matched to a gene: 5. The CDR3 DNA sequence: TGCGCCAGCAGCTTGGTAGACAGGGGTGGTAATTCACCCCTCCACTTT. This encodes CASSLVDRGGNSPLHF.

This clone appeared a few times. The chain joins TRBV6-5 to TRBJ2-7; 9 positions match TRBD1. CDR1 and CDR2 from the germline V gene are MNHEY and SVGAGI. This CDR3 comprises 15 residues. The junction had 4 bases not matched to a gene; V was cut back by 0 bases and J by 4 bases. The CDR3 DNA reads as TGTGCCAGCAGTTACTCTAGGACAGGGGAGTACGAGCAGTACTTC. Translation: CASSYSRTGEYEQYF.

Turning to this clone: No DNA is shown, since the ends of the CDR3 on it are uncertain; the CDR3 is the one TCRdb lists. This chain uses TRBV29-1 with TRBJ2-1; the table names TRBD2, a call not compared with the DNA. Germline CDR1 is SQVTM and CDR2 is ANQGSEA. The CDR3 is 14 residues long, counting both termini. CDR3: CSVEPRVAGGSEFF.

The chain uses TRBV3-1 (or the pseudogene TRBV3-2) and TRBJ2-7, with TRBD2 identical over 14 bases. Germline CDR1 is LGHDT and CDR2 is YNNKEL (reference sequence). V lost 4 bases and J lost 6; bases outside the gene matches: 5. This CDR3 is 15 amino acids long. Here the CDR3 DNA reads TGTGCCAGCAGCCCCGGGACTAGCGGGAGTCGCGAGCAGTACTTC. Translation gives CASSPGTSGSREQYF.

The genes are TRBV6-2 or TRBV6-3 and TRBJ1-4, with TRBD1 matching 9 bases. CDR3 size: 14 residues. Trimming cost V 6 bases and J 8 bases; bases outside gene matches: 7. Germline CDR1 reads MNHEY; CDR2 reads SVGEGT. The CDR3 DNA follows: TGTGCCAGCAGCAGGGGACAGGGAATCGAAAAACTGTTTTTT. Translating it yields CASSRGQGIEKLFF.

To note about this clone: Additional DNA sequences in this sample encode the identical CDR3. This chain connects TRBV5-1 to TRBJ1-5; D uncertain. This CDR3 comprises 13 residues. V shed 0 bases and J shed 4 bases, with 5 bases lying between them. Germline V gene data show CDR1 as SGHRS and CDR2 as YFSETQ. CDR3 nucleotide sequence: TGCGCCAGCAGCTTGGCCGGGAATCAGCCCCAGCATTTT. It encodes CASSLAGNQPQHF.

This clone was observed once. V gene TRBV5-8 combines with J gene TRBJ1-3, with TRBD1 as a possible D gene (5 bases). V shed 3 bases and J shed 0 bases, with 19 bases lying between them. CDR1 SGHTS and CDR2 YDEGEE come from the germline V gene. This CDR3 region has 18 residues. DNA of the CDR3: TGTGCCAGCAGCTCGACTCCGGGACTCCTAAGCTCTGGAAACACCATATATTTT. Amino acids: CASSSTPGLLSSGNTIYF.

V and J are TRBV18 and TRBJ1-1, with a possible D match to TRBD1 (6 bases). In germline, CDR1 is KGHSH, CDR2 LQKENI. The CDR3 sequence is 13 residues long. The germline V and J ends were trimmed by 10 bases and 4 bases, with 16 bases remaining between them. CDR3: CATNREGGTEAFF. The CDR3 nucleotides are TGTGCCACTAACAGGGAAGGGGGCACTGAAGCTTTCTTT. Full variable domain (missing parts from reference TRBV18 and TRBJ1-1): NAGVMQNPRHLVRRRGQEARLRCSPMKGHSHVYWYRQLPEEGLKFMVYLQKENIIDESGMPKERFSAEFPKEGPSILRIQQVVRGDSAAYFCATNREGGTEAFFGQGTRLTVV.

V is TRBV30 and J is TRBJ1-1; TRBD1 is a possible D gene (6 bases). Germline CDR1 GTSNPN, CDR2 SVGIG (reference sequence). V lost 4 bases to trimming and J lost 1 base, with 10 bases between them. The CDR3 runs 13 residues. CDR3 nucleotides: TGTGCCTGGAAACCGGGACAGAACACTGAAGCTTTCTTT. It specifies CAWKPGQNTEAFF.

The chain combines TRBV29-1 with TRBJ1-1; 10 positions agree with TRBD1. Germline V gene sequence: CDR1 SQVTM, CDR2 ANQGSEA. The CDR3 runs 14 residues. V shed 8 bases and J 3 bases; nucleotides not matched to a gene: 9. The DNA of the CDR3 is TGCAGCACCTGGGACAGGGGTCGGGACACTGAAGCTTTCTTT. Its protein is CSTWDRGRDTEAFF.

The rearrangement joins TRBV18 to TRBJ2-5, with a tentative D call TRBD2 (5 bases). Between the trimmed V and J ends, which lost 3 bases and 5 bases, there was a span of 16 bases. Germline CDR1 KGHSH, CDR2 LQKENI. The CDR3 is 15 amino acids. The chain's CDR3 is CASSPMGRGLETQYF. The CDR3 region has the DNA TGTGCCAGCTCACCGATGGGTCGGGGTCTGGAGACCCAGTACTTC.

The V call is TRBV9, the J call TRBJ2-3; possibly TRBD2 for D (6 bases). With 3 bases removed from V and 6 bases from J, the gap between germline ends came to 14 bases. The CDR3 runs to 14 residues. Germline V gives CDR1 SGDLS, CDR2 YYNGEE. This CDR3 is CASSASGTVDTQYF. Here the CDR3 DNA reads TGTGCCAGCAGCGCCTCCGGGACTGTGGATACGCAGTATTTT. The full variable domain, its missing parts supplied by reference TRBV9 and TRBJ2-3, is DSGVTQTPKHLITATGQRVTLRCSPRSGDLSVYWYQQSLDQGLQFLIQYYNGEERAKGNILERFSAQQFPDLHSELNLSSLELGDSALYFCASSASGTVDTQYFGPGTRLTVL.

The sample holds one count of this clone. The gene calls are TRBV19 and TRBJ1-2, with TRBD1 matching over 7 bases. CDR3 length: 13 residues. J lost 8 bases, V lost 5 bases, and 8 bases had no gene match. Germline lookup yields CDR1 LNHDA and CDR2 SQIVND (reference sequence). This CDR3 reads CASSPDRVKGYTF. The CDR3 nucleotides are TGTGCCAGTAGTCCCGACAGGGTGAAGGGCTACACCTTC.

This chain uses TRBV6-1 with TRBJ1-1; TRBD1 matches at 7 bases. The length of the CDR3 is 15 residues. Trimming cost V 3 bases and J 1 base; bases outside gene matches: 5. Germline CDR1 and CDR2: MNHNS and SASEGT. This CDR3 reads CASSDSGQPNTEAFF. The DNA of the CDR3 is TGTGCCAGCAGTGATTCGGGACAGCCGAACACTGAAGCTTTCTTT.

V is TRBV12-2 and J is TRBJ2-1; the D call TRBD2 from the table was never checked on the DNA. TRBV12-2 is given as a pseudogene. This CDR3 is 18 amino acids long. CDR3 sequence reads: CTSRLTGTSGRASGEQFF. The CDR3 DNA sequence: TGTACAAGTCGCCTTACCGGGACTAGCGGGAGGGCCTCGGGTGAGCAGTTCTTC.

The V and J genes are TRBV18 and TRBJ1-1; D ambiguous. The V end lost 4 bases, the J end lost 1 base, and 10 bases lay between the germline ends. CDR3 length: 14 residues. From germline, CDR1 is KGHSH and CDR2 LQKENI. CDR3 amino acids: CASSRLDTNTEAFF. The CDR3 DNA is TGTGCCAGCTCACGACTGGATACGAACACTGAAGCTTTCTTT.

The chain uses TRBV7-6 and TRBJ1-4; 7 bases agree with TRBD1. Germline CDR1 is SGHVS and CDR2 is FNYEAQ. CDR3 length: 13 residues. Trimming took 3 bases from V and 7 from J; bases not matched to a gene: 2. CDR3 bases: TGTGCCAGCAGCTTGACAGGGCCTGAAAAACTGTTTTTT. Translated: CASSLTGPEKLFF. The full variable domain, completed using reference TRBV7-6 and TRBJ1-4, is GAGVSQSPRYKVTKRGQDVALRCDPISGHVSLYWYRQALGQGPEFLTYFNYEAQQDKSGLPNDRFSAERPEGSISTLTIQRTEQRDSAMYRCASSLTGPEKLFFGSGTQLSVL.

The chain combines TRBV7-9 with TRBJ2-7, with TRBD1 matching 10 bases. J gave up 0 bases and V 6 bases, and 5 bases lay outside the gene matches. The CDR3 sequence is 15 residues long. Germline-derived CDR1 and CDR2 are SEHNR and FQNEAQ (reference sequence). The CDR3 bases are TGTGCCAGCAGTCGGACAGGGGGTAACTCCTACGAGCAGTACTTC. This sequence encodes CASSRTGGNSYEQYF.

V is TRBV27 and J is TRBJ2-7; D may be TRBD1 (6 bases). The ends were cut back, 4 bases at V and 3 bases at J, with 13 bases in the middle. Germline CDR1 MNHEY, CDR2 SMNVEV (reference sequence). CDR3 length: 14 amino acids. The CDR3 nucleotides read TGTGCCAGCAGTTGGAGACAGGAGAACTACGAGCAGTACTTC. Translation: CASSWRQENYEQYF.